One and the same sample provided the 26 T cell receptor beta chains below, sequenced in a study of a mutant IDH1 vaccine in newly diagnosed glioma. Only in-frame clones appear in the TCRdb table, and some are missing; sequencing was by immunoSEQ multiplex PCR. The sample holds roughly 74,000 clones, roughly 85% seen once. Their antigens remain unidentified. The sample's time point: week 23, last vaccination. Every single dose of the vaccine, 300 ug of mutant IDH1 20-mer peptide, came with topical imiquimod. Sequencing was performed on PBMCs, taken from a glioma patient whose treatment included an IDH1 peptide vaccine. The receptor source for this set is a man aged 25 to 40 with glioma. Some clones in this sample may be carry-over from other donors' samples.

The chain carries TRBV28 and TRBJ1-3; D is undetermined. The CDR3 is 16 residues long. Deletions cut 6 bases from V and 0 bases from J, with 15 bases between. Germline-derived CDR1 and CDR2 are MDHEN and SYDVKM. The CDR3 sequence is CASSEWRSDSGNTIYF. CDR3 bases: TGTGCCAGCAGCGAATGGAGGAGCGACTCTGGAAACACCATATATTTT.

The rearrangement links TRBV25-1 to TRBJ1-6; D not certain. The germline gives CDR1 MGHDK, CDR2 SYGVNS. CDR3 length equals 15 residues. V was trimmed by 3 bases and J by 6 bases, leaving 12 bases between them. The CDR3 reads CASSEGIYRNSPLHF. Written as DNA, the CDR3 is TGTGCCAGCAGTGAGGGGATTTACCGTAATTCACCCCTCCACTTT.

This chain joins TRBV19 and TRBJ2-5, with TRBD2 matching 13 bases. The CDR3 is 15 residues long. Germline V CDR1 and CDR2: LNHDA, SQIVND (reference sequence). Trimming removed 5 bases from V and 5 bases from J; junction bases left unmatched: 5. This CDR3 reads CASSPGLAGVETQYF. The DNA for the CDR3 is TGTGCCAGTAGTCCCGGACTAGCGGGAGTGGAGACCCAGTACTTC.

This clone was seen a single time. The genes are TRBV2 and TRBJ2-7, with 9 nucleotides matching TRBD2. With V trimmed by 2 bases and J by 6 bases, 8 bases remained unmatched. CDR1 is SNHLY, CDR2 FYNNEI, per germline. This CDR3 spans 15 amino acids. CDR3 coding DNA: TGTGCCAGCAGTGAAAGGGGGGCTAGCGGGGTCGAGCAGTACTTC. Translated, it gives CASSERGASGVEQYF.

Of note for this clone: Other DNA sequences in this sample translate to the same CDR3. The chain employs TRBV19 and TRBJ2-3, with D unclear. CDR1 LNHDA and CDR2 SQIVND come from the germline V gene (reference sequence). V was pared by 6 bases and J by 0 bases, with 7 bases between. CDR3 length equals 13 residues. The CDR3 coding sequence is TGTGCCAGTAGGTCAAGAAGCACAGATACGCAGTATTTT. This gives the protein CASRSRSTDTQYF.

The CDR3 coding sequence is TGTGCCAGACGTAAAGAGAGACAGGGACGGGGTCAGCCCCAGCATTTT. Translated: CARRKERQGRGQPQHF. This rearrangement joins TRBV21-1 to TRBJ1-5; the table's D call, TRBD1, has no DNA check behind it. TRBV21-1 is a recognized pseudogene. The CDR3 has 16 residues.

CDR3 residues: CSGQGQDEQYF. CDR3 nucleotide sequence: TGCAGTGGTCAGGGACAGGACGAGCAGTACTTC. V and J are TRBV20-1 and TRBJ2-7; 8 bases are a match to TRBD1. The germline V gene has CDR1 DFQATT and CDR2 SNEGSKA (reference sequence). The CDR3 is 11 residues long. Trimming cost V 7 bases and J 5 bases; bases outside gene matches: 4.

The gene calls are TRBV27 and TRBJ2-5, with 7 bases that match TRBD2. The germline V gene has CDR1 MNHEY and CDR2 SMNVEV (reference sequence). J was trimmed by 5 bases and V by 6 bases; bases with no gene match: 9. The CDR3 is 14 amino acids. The CDR3 loop is CASSLQWEGETQYF. For the CDR3, the DNA is TGTGCCAGCAGCCTCCAGTGGGAGGGGGAGACCCAGTACTTC.

The V and J genes are TRBV28 and TRBJ2-3; D not certain. The CDR3 is 15 amino acids. Trimming took off 10 bases at V and 1 base at J, with 18 bases between the two ends. Looked up from germline, CDR1 is MDHEN and CDR2 is SYDVKM. CDR3: CATILGSPGTDTQYF. The CDR3 nucleotides are TGTGCCACCATTCTAGGGTCCCCTGGCACAGATACGCAGTATTTT.

V is TRBV25-1 and J is TRBJ1-4, with TRBD1 as a possible D gene (5 bases). The CDR3 has 14 residues. The V end lost 1 base, the J end lost 8 bases, and 11 bases lay between the germline ends. The germline gives CDR1 MGHDK, CDR2 SYGVNS. The CDR3 DNA follows: TGTGCCAGCAGTGAATTTGGGGGAAGAGAAAAACTGTTTTTT. Translation gives CASSEFGGREKLFF.

The chain carries TRBV5-5 and TRBJ2-5; D unresolved. The ends were cut back, 2 bases at V and 4 bases at J, with 12 bases in the middle. This CDR3 has 14 amino acids. The germline V gene has CDR1 SGHKS and CDR2 YYEKEE (reference sequence). The CDR3 protein is CASSFVVAGETQYF. The CDR3 nucleotides are TGTGCCAGCAGCTTTGTAGTGGCTGGAGAGACCCAGTACTTC.

As concerns this clone: Germline is not matched at one junction end, which may reflect a read error. The genes are TRBV4-2 and TRBJ1-3; D not resolved. This CDR3 has 17 residues. CDR1 is LGHNA and CDR2 is YNFKEQ in the germline V gene. The CDR3 loop reads CASSQESLLGSGNTIYF. DNA of the CDR3: TGTGCCAGCAGCCAAGAATCCTTACTCGGCTCTGGAAACACTATATATTTT.

The chain uses TRBV30 and TRBJ2-5; weak D call: TRBD1 (5 bases). CDR1 and CDR2 from the germline V gene are GTSNPN and SVGIG (reference sequence). The CDR3 consists of 12 residues. V lost 4 bases and J lost 3, with 9 bases in between. The CDR3 nucleotides read TGTGCCTGGATGAGCAGGGAAGAGACCCAGTACTTC. As protein: CAWMSREETQYF. The whole variable domain, remainder taken from reference TRBV30 and TRBJ2-5, is SQTIHQWPATLVQPVGSPLSLECTVEGTSNPNLYWYRQAAGRGLQLLFYSVGIGQISSEVPQNLSASRPQDRQFILSSKKLLLSDSGFYLCAWMSREETQYFGPGTRLLVL.

J is TRBJ1-2 and V is TRBV6-4; 10 bases agree with TRBD1. The germline CDR1 and CDR2 sequences are MRHNA and SNTAGT. Trimming took 5 bases from V and 9 from J; bases not matched to a gene: 9. This CDR3 contains 14 residues. Here the CDR3 reads CASSSFRDRGSYTF. The CDR3 DNA follows: TGTGCCAGCAGTTCATTCCGGGACAGGGGAAGCTACACCTTC.

This clone occurred once. V usage is TRBV21-1 and J usage is TRBJ2-2; TRBD1 is the table's D call and was not checked against the DNA. TRBV21-1 is termed a pseudogene. The CDR3 has 23 residues. The CDR3 DNA is TGTGCCAGCGGCAAAGCGATAACGGTCCGGGGGCCTTACCGGGACAGGGCCCCCGGGGAGCTGTTTTTT. Amino acids: CASGKAITVRGPYRDRAPGELFF.

Points on this clone: Other DNA sequences in this specimen translate into the identical CDR3. CDR3 region: CAWSVRIRETQYF. The DNA of the CDR3 is TGTGCCTGGAGTGTACGGATCAGGGAAACCCAGTACTTC. This chain joins TRBV30 and TRBJ2-5; perhaps TRBD1 as D (5 bases). Trimming took 0 bases from V and 8 from J, leaving 13 bases between them. CDR1 and CDR2 (germline): GTSNPN, SVGIG (reference sequence). The CDR3 sequence is 13 residues long.

The chain carries TRBV5-1 and TRBJ1-2, with D possibly being TRBD1 (6 bases). The CDR3 contains 12 residues. Trimming removed 4 bases at V and 5 bases at J, with 9 bases between. Germline assignment: CDR1 SGHRS and CDR2 YFSETQ. The CDR3 coding sequence is TGCGCCAGCAGCCCCGACAGGTATGGCTACACCTTC. It translates to CASSPDRYGYTF.

The chain links TRBV18 to TRBJ2-3, with 10 bases matching TRBD2. The V gene's germline CDR1 is KGHSH and CDR2 LQKENI. This CDR3 contains 15 residues. J was trimmed by 2 bases and V by 3 bases; bases with no gene match: 2. The CDR3 nucleotides are TGTGCCAGCTCACCGGGACTAGCGTCCACAGATACGCAGTATTTT. Translation gives CASSPGLASTDTQYF.

The rearrangement uses TRBV11-2 and TRBJ2-7, with 8 positions matching TRBD2. There are 16 residues in the CDR3. Germline CDR1 SGHAT, CDR2 FQNNGV. The V gene end was trimmed by 2 bases and the J gene end by 7 bases; junction bases not matched to a gene: 13. In DNA, the CDR3 is TGTGCCAGCAGCTTATGGCAAGCGGGGGTAGCGGGGGAGCAGTACTTC. The encoded protein is CASSLWQAGVAGEQYF.

The chain links TRBV7-9 to TRBJ1-1; perhaps TRBD1 as D (5 bases). Trimming took off 4 bases at V and 4 bases at J, with 13 bases between the two ends. This CDR3 region has 14 residues. The V gene's germline CDR1 is SEHNR and CDR2 FQNEAQ (reference sequence). The CDR3 is CASSSLSGGTEAFF. Written as DNA, the CDR3 is TGTGCCAGCAGCTCCCTATCTGGGGGCACTGAAGCTTTCTTT.

The chain has TRBV19 and TRBJ1-5; TRBD1 is a possible D gene (6 bases). Trimming took 1 base from V and 1 from J, leaving 23 bases between them. Per the germline V gene, CDR1 is LNHDA and CDR2 is SQIVND (reference sequence). The CDR3 spans 20 residues. Here the CDR3 reads CASSIGHSTGTPLSNQPQHF. The DNA of the CDR3 is TGTGCCAGTAGTATAGGCCACTCTACCGGGACACCCTTGAGCAATCAGCCCCAGCATTTT.

The chain carries TRBV7-7 and TRBJ2-5; D is perhaps TRBD2 (6 bases). CDR3 length: 12 residues. V gave up 5 bases and J gave up 5 bases, with 9 bases separating them. Germline V gene data show CDR1 as SSHAT and CDR2 as FNYEAQ (reference sequence). DNA of the CDR3: TGTGCCAGCAGCCCCCGGGGGGAGACCCAGTACTTC. Translating gives CASSPRGETQYF.

The chain is built from TRBV6-6 and TRBJ2-7; 7 nucleotides align to TRBD1. CDR1 and CDR2 (germline): MNHNY, SVGAGI (reference sequence). The CDR3 totals 12 residues. V shed 6 bases, J shed 3 bases, and the junction held 2 bases outside the gene matches. The CDR3 DNA follows: TGTGCCAGCAGGCCAGGGGGCTACGAGCAGTACTTC. Protein: CASRPGGYEQYF.

CDR3 loop: CASKPRTSGAPIDNEQFF. CDR3 coding DNA: TGTGCCAGCAAACCCCGAACCAGCGGGGCCCCGATAGACAATGAGCAGTTCTTC. The chain joins TRBV4-2 to TRBJ2-1; 7 bases agree with TRBD2. Germline V gene sequence: CDR1 LGHNA, CDR2 YNFKEQ. Unmatched junction bases numbered 20, after V lost 7 bases and J lost 5 bases. The CDR3 covers 18 residues.

The V gene is TRBV5-1, the J gene TRBJ1-4, with D possibly TRBD1 on 5 matching bases. Deletions cut 4 bases from V and 4 bases from J, with 14 bases between. In germline, CDR1 is SGHRS, CDR2 YFSETQ. The CDR3 contains 15 residues. The CDR3 DNA reads TGCGCCAGCAGCACTCAGGGATCCGGTAATGAAAAACTGTTTTTT. Encoded protein: CASSTQGSGNEKLFF.

The rearrangement uses TRBV27 and TRBJ2-1; the match to TRBD1 covers 10 bases. V dropped 3 bases and J dropped 4; count of bases not matched to a gene: 9. The CDR3 has 17 residues. CDR1 and CDR2 from the germline V gene are MNHEY and SMNVEV (reference sequence). CDR3 loop: CASSLSGPGQGYNEQFF. The DNA of the CDR3 is TGTGCCAGCAGTTTGAGCGGGCCGGGACAGGGGTACAATGAGCAGTTCTTC.